This T cell receptor (beta chain) is from a study of shared clonotypes between healthy human individuals. As processed by the authors: ImmunoSEQ only sent back junction sequences with no quality scores, so filtering was done differently. Assay: immunoSEQ multiplex PCR; the TCRdb copy retains only in-frame clones and omits some. V and J calls plus clone size are reproduced from that table; the DNA served to infer D and trimming. The sample contains 2 million or so clones, about 95% of which appear only once. The naive CD8 fraction comprised CD45RO-negative cells positively selected for CCR7 and excluded terminally differentiated effector memory CD45RA+ cells. Trimming took 4 bases from V and 7 from J; bases not matched to a gene: 18. The CDR3 has 18 amino acids. Per germline, CDR1 SGHTA and CDR2 FQGTGA. Study-wide points: Few donors restricted represented genetic and exposure-history diversity. Apart from blood, nothing was sampled; tissue repertoires likely differ. Sorted-subset samples were not fully sequenced, rarefaction indicated.

As for this clone: Its antigen is as yet unknown.

The source of this sequence is a man aged 18 to 29 in good health. The chain joins TRBV7-3 to TRBJ2-3; 9 bases align to TRBD2. Material for sequencing was naive CD8+ T cells sorted from blood. CDR3 DNA sequence: TGTGCCAGCAGCTCGAGGGGCTATAGCGGGGGACCAAGGAATACGCAGTATTTT. Residues: CASSSRGYSGGPRNTQYF.